Shown below are 30 T cell receptor beta chains from a single sample sequenced in a study of T cell responses to AZD1222 COVID-19 vaccine. Some clones are missing from TCRdb's copy, which holds only in-frame ones; the method was immunoSEQ multiplex PCR. This table holds about 64,000 clones, 80% found once. This specimen consisted of peripheral blood, obtained 28 days after the second AZD1222 dose. These receptors all come from an adult who received the AZD1222 COVID-19 vaccine.

The chain couples TRBV19 to TRBJ1-6, with D possibly matching TRBD1 (5 bases). This CDR3 has 15 amino acids. V dropped 3 bases and J dropped 9 bases, with 15 bases sitting between them. Germline assignment: CDR1 LNHDA and CDR2 SQIVND (reference sequence). The CDR3 DNA sequence: TGTGCCAGTAGTATCCGACCGGGACCGAGTTCACCCCTCCACTTT. Protein sequence: CASSIRPGPSSPLHF.

The chain recombines TRBV4-3 with TRBJ1-5; D remains ambiguous. Per the germline V gene, CDR1 is LGHNA and CDR2 is YSLEER. Trimming stripped 4 bases from V and 4 bases from J, with 11 bases between. The CDR3 has 14 amino acids. The CDR3, as DNA: TGCGCCAGCAGCCCTTCTCTGCTGAATCAGCCCCAGCATTTT. Translating gives CASSPSLLNQPQHF.

This chain connects TRBV4-2 to TRBJ2-7; 14 positions agree with TRBD2. The junction had 7 bases not matched to a gene; V was cut back by 3 bases and J by 6 bases. The CDR3 has 16 amino acids. The germline gives CDR1 LGHNA, CDR2 YNFKEQ. DNA for the CDR3: TGTGCCAGCAGCCACCCCGGGACTAGCGGGGGAGGCGAGCAGTACTTC. Residues: CASSHPGTSGGGEQYF.

The chain recombines TRBV19 with TRBJ2-7; tentatively, D is TRBD2 (5 bases). Trimming took 2 bases from V and 6 from J, leaving 14 bases between them. The CDR3 runs 14 residues. Germline CDR1 reads LNHDA; CDR2 reads SQIVND (reference sequence). The CDR3: CASSISVLSGEQYF. Here the CDR3 DNA reads TGTGCCAGTAGTATAAGTGTTCTAAGCGGCGAGCAGTACTTC.

J is TRBJ1-5 and V is TRBV10-3; the D is unclear. There are 15 residues in the CDR3. Germline V lookup: CDR1 ENHRY, CDR2 SYGVKD. V was cut by 6 bases and J by 0 bases, with 12 bases left in between. The CDR3 nucleotides read TGTGCCATCAGCGAATACACATATAGCAATCAGCCCCAGCATTTT. The encoded protein is CAISEYTYSNQPQHF.

The table lists this clone with a count of one. The chain has TRBV12-5 and TRBJ2-3; the D is unclear. V was clipped by 3 bases and J by 4 bases, with 11 bases between them. This CDR3 has 14 residues. Per the germline V gene, CDR1 is LGHNT and CDR2 is FRNRAP. The CDR3 DNA reads as TGTGCTAGTGGTTTCGCCGCGGTCGCAGATACGCAGTATTTT. It yields the protein CASGFAAVADTQYF. Combining the CDR3 with reference TRBV12-5 and TRBJ2-3 gives the whole variable domain DARVTQTPRHKVTEMGQEVTMRCQPILGHNTVFWYRQTMMQGLELLAYFRNRAPLDDSGMPKDRFSAEMPDATLATLKIQPSEPRDSAVYFCASGFAAVADTQYFGPGTRLTVL.

The chain recombines TRBV7-9 with TRBJ2-1, with 9 bases identical to TRBD2. Germline V gives CDR1 SEHNR, CDR2 FQNEAQ (reference sequence). CDR3 length: 19 amino acids. Losses at the gene ends were 5 bases for V and 2 bases for J; bases not matched to a gene: 16. The CDR3 DNA reads as TGTGCCAGCAGCCCCCGTTTAGCGGGGGCCCTTGGGGCCTACAATGAGCAGTTCTTC. As protein: CASSPRLAGALGAYNEQFF.

The chain uses TRBV9 and TRBJ1-3; D is unclear. Deletions cut 2 bases from V and 11 bases from J, with 11 bases between. The CDR3 length is 12 residues. CDR1 is SGDLS, CDR2 YYNGEE, per germline. CDR3 DNA: TGTGCCAGCAGCGTTCGGGGAGACGCCATATATTTT. Protein sequence: CASSVRGDAIYF.

This clone showed up just a few times. The chain links TRBV7-9 to TRBJ1-1; 9 nucleotides align to TRBD1. Germline V gene sequence: CDR1 SEHNR, CDR2 FQNEAQ (reference sequence). V was clipped by 10 bases and J by 11 bases; unmatched bases: 11. This CDR3 region has 12 residues. Here the CDR3 reads CATGPGQGTAFF. DNA for the CDR3: TGTGCCACCGGACCCGGACAGGGGACGGCTTTCTTT.

Only a few counts were recorded for this clone. The chain couples TRBV6-1 to TRBJ1-6, with a weak D call TRBD1 (6 bases). Between the trimmed V and J ends, which lost 3 bases and 7 bases, there was a span of 19 bases. Germline assignment: CDR1 MNHNS and CDR2 SASEGT. This CDR3 is built from 17 residues. CDR3 nucleotide sequence: TGTGCCAGCAGTGATCTATGGGGGCGAGTATCGAATTCACCCCTCCACTTT. This sequence encodes CASSDLWGRVSNSPLHF.

This clone was recorded a few times. The chain combines TRBV2 with TRBJ1-5; no clear D gene. Germline V gene sequence: CDR1 SNHLY, CDR2 FYNNEI. V was shortened by 3 bases and J by 0 bases, with 9 bases between the two germline ends. The CDR3 runs 15 residues. The CDR3 DNA reads as TGTGCCAGCAGTGAGTCGGGAAATAGCAATCAGCCCCAGCATTTT. Protein sequence: CASSESGNSNQPQHF.

The rearrangement links TRBV3-1 (or the pseudogene TRBV3-2) to TRBJ1-2, with D perhaps TRBD1 (5 bases). Germline V CDR1 and CDR2: LGHDT, YNNKEL (reference sequence). The CDR3 runs 13 residues. Deletions cut 4 bases from V and 8 bases from J, with 14 bases between. CDR3 sequence: CASSPYAGLGYTF. The CDR3 coding sequence is TGTGCCAGCAGCCCGTATGCGGGGCTAGGCTACACCTTC.

The chain uses TRBV28 and TRBJ1-5; tentatively, D is TRBD1 (5 bases). Germline CDR1 and CDR2: MDHEN and SYDVKM. Trimming removed 6 bases at V and 7 bases at J, with 13 bases between. The CDR3 runs to 13 residues. The CDR3 nucleotides are TGTGCCAGCAGCTGGAGGGGCAGGCAGCCCCAGCATTTT. Translating gives CASSWRGRQPQHF.

The chain uses TRBV28 and TRBJ1-1; D is unresolved. The CDR3 covers 14 residues. V lost 5 bases and J lost 1, with 11 bases in between. Germline V CDR1 and CDR2: MDHEN, SYDVKM. Here the CDR3 DNA reads TGTGCCAGCAGTCGGTTTTCCAGGAACACTGAAGCTTTCTTT. Its protein is CASSRFSRNTEAFF.

This chain joins TRBV11-3 and TRBJ2-3, with D perhaps assigned TRBD1 or TRBD2 (5 bases each). V dropped 5 bases and J dropped 9 bases, with 15 bases sitting between them. Germline CDR1 and CDR2: SGHNT and YENEEA. The length of the CDR3 is 13 residues. CDR3 nucleotide sequence: TGTGCCAGCAGCATCCCGGGGCAGCTAACGCAGTATTTT. Amino acids: CASSIPGQLTQYF.

The chain is built from TRBV6-5 and TRBJ2-1; D gene uncertain. The CDR3 is 14 residues long. V was pared by 8 bases and J by 0 bases, with 11 bases between. Germline CDR1 is MNHEY and CDR2 is SVGAGI. The CDR3 DNA follows: TGTGCCAGCTCCGGCGGCAACTCCTACAATGAGCAGTTCTTC. Translation gives CASSGGNSYNEQFF.

As regards this clone: Other DNA sequences of this sample code for an identical CDR3. This sequence joins TRBV11-2 and TRBJ2-5; D is ambiguous. Germline V gives CDR1 SGHAT, CDR2 FQNNGV. The CDR3 extends over 11 amino acids. V was shortened by 2 bases and J by 2 bases, with 0 bases between the two germline ends. This CDR3 reads CASSLQETQYF. CDR3 DNA: TGTGCCAGCAGCTTACAAGAGACCCAGTACTTC.

The CDR3 sequence is CASSQTRDPYNEQFF. CDR3 nucleotide sequence: TGCGCCAGCAGTCAGACCCGAGACCCTTACAATGAGCAGTTCTTC. The chain is built from TRBV4-1 and TRBJ2-1; D not certain. Germline CDR1 is MGHRA and CDR2 is YSYEKL. Trimming shortened V by 6 bases and J by 4 bases, and 16 bases separated the two germline ends. The CDR3 runs to 15 residues.

The chain carries TRBV29-1 and TRBJ2-1, with 11 positions matching TRBD1. There are 16 residues in the CDR3. Looked up from germline, CDR1 is SQVTM and CDR2 is ANQGSEA. The V gene end was trimmed by 3 bases and the J gene end by 3 bases; junction bases not matched to a gene: 7. The CDR3 DNA reads TGCAGCGTTGAGCGAGGGACAGGGGGGTACTACAATGAGCAGTTCTTC. Amino acid sequence: CSVERGTGGYYNEQFF.

The CDR3 DNA reads TGTGCCAGCAGACCCGGGCCAACTAACTATGGCTACACCTTC. Translation gives CASRPGPTNYGYTF. The rearrangement joins TRBV6-5 to TRBJ1-2; D is unclear. Germline V gives CDR1 MNHEY, CDR2 SVGAGI. This CDR3 comprises 14 residues. Trimming removed 6 bases at V and 0 bases at J, with 11 bases between.

The chain employs TRBV7-6 and TRBJ2-3; TRBD2 aligns across 12 bases. J gave up 5 bases and V 0 bases, and 9 bases lay outside the gene matches. Germline V CDR1 and CDR2: SGHVS, FNYEAQ. The CDR3 contains 18 residues. CDR3 coding DNA: TGTGCCAGCAGCTTAGCTATTTCCACTAGCGGGGGGAAAGATACGCAGTATTTT. Translating gives CASSLAISTSGGKDTQYF.

The gene calls are TRBV29-1 and TRBJ2-7, with D perhaps matching TRBD1 (6 bases). CDR3 length: 14 residues. Trimming removed 0 bases at V and 1 base at J, with 10 bases between. Germline lookup yields CDR1 SQVTM and CDR2 ANQGSEA. The CDR3 bases are TGCAGCGTTGAAGATTCGGACAGTTCCTACGAGCAGTACTTC. This sequence encodes CSVEDSDSSYEQYF.

V and J are TRBV4-1 and TRBJ1-5, with D hard to call. Deletions cut 3 bases from V and 0 bases from J, with 15 bases between. CDR3 length: 17 amino acids. Per the germline V gene, CDR1 is MGHRA and CDR2 is YSYEKL. The CDR3 DNA is TGCGCCAGCAGCCACGTATTTGCTAGATATAGCAATCAGCCCCAGCATTTT. The encoded protein is CASSHVFARYSNQPQHF.

This clone has only one observation. The chain couples TRBV5-1 to TRBJ2-1; 10 bases match TRBD1. This CDR3 spans 17 amino acids. Germline V gene sequence: CDR1 SGHRS, CDR2 YFSETQ. V lost 3 bases to trimming and J lost 2 bases; unmatched junction nucleotides: 8. CDR3 sequence reads: CASSWDTGTGAYNEQFF. The CDR3 DNA is TGCGCCAGCAGCTGGGATACCGGGACAGGGGCCTACAATGAGCAGTTCTTC.

The sample holds one count of this clone. The rearrangement links TRBV12-3 or TRBV12-4 to TRBJ1-5, with D maybe TRBD1 (5 bases). The CDR3 consists of 13 residues. V lost 6 bases to trimming and J lost 8 bases, with 14 bases between them. CDR3 amino acids: CASSPGGAEPQHF. CDR3 bases: TGTGCCAGCAGCCCCGGGGGTGCTGAGCCCCAGCATTTT.

This clone is classed as large. The gene calls are TRBV3-1 (or the pseudogene TRBV3-2) and TRBJ2-3, with a tentative D call TRBD2 (7 bases). Trimming pared 4 bases from V and 5 bases from J, leaving 16 bases between. CDR3 length equals 15 residues. Germline loops: CDR1 LGHDT, CDR2 YNNKEL (reference sequence). CDR3 protein: CASSLLRGAKDTQYF. The CDR3 DNA follows: TGTGCCAGCAGCCTACTCCGGGGGGCCAAAGATACGCAGTATTTT.

This clone was observed a single time. The rearrangement joins TRBV19 to TRBJ1-5, with D possibly being TRBD1 (6 bases). Germline V gene data show CDR1 as LNHDA and CDR2 as SQIVND (reference sequence). V was shortened by 4 bases and J by 2 bases, with 12 bases between the two germline ends. The CDR3 totals 15 residues. The CDR3 region has the DNA TGTGCCAGTAGTACTGGGGGCGCGGGCAATCAGCCCCAGCATTTT. This gives the protein CASSTGGAGNQPQHF.

The gene calls are TRBV10-3 and TRBJ2-7; 12 bases are a match to TRBD2. The CDR3 runs to 14 residues. Germline values: CDR1 ENHRY, CDR2 SYGVKD. The V and J ends lost 6 bases and 2 bases, in that order; junction bases with no gene match: 2. Written as DNA, the CDR3 is TGTGCCATCAGCACTAGCGGGGGGCCCTACGAGCAGTACTTC. Translation: CAISTSGGPYEQYF.

The rearrangement links TRBV11-2 to TRBJ1-1, with TRBD1 matching 8 bases. The V gene's germline CDR1 is SGHAT and CDR2 FQNNGV. V dropped 4 bases and J dropped 4; count of bases not matched to a gene: 8. CDR3 length: 15 amino acids. DNA for the CDR3: TGTGCCAGCAGCTCAGGGGGCGTAGGGAGCACTGAAGCTTTCTTT. Amino acid sequence: CASSSGGVGSTEAFF.

The J gene is TRBJ1-1, the V gene TRBV6-5; possible D gene TRBD1, 5 bases. This CDR3 has 14 residues. The V end was cut by 6 bases, the J end by 5 bases, with 16 bases between. Per the germline V gene, CDR1 is MNHEY and CDR2 is SVGAGI. The CDR3 loop reads CASSDLGGETEAFF. CDR3 bases: TGTGCCAGCAGCGACCTCGGGGGAGAGACTGAAGCTTTCTTT.